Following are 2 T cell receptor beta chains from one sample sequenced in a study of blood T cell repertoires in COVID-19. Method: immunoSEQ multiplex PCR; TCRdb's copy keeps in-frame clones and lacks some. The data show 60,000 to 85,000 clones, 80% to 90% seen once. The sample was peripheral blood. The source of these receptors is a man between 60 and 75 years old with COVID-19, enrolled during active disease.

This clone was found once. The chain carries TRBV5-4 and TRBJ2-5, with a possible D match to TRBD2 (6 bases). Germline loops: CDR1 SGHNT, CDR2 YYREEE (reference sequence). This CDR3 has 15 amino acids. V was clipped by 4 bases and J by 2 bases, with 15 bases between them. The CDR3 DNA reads TGTGCCAGCAGCGCGGGGCTGGGGATTCAAGAGACCCAGTACTTC. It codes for CASSAGLGIQETQYF.

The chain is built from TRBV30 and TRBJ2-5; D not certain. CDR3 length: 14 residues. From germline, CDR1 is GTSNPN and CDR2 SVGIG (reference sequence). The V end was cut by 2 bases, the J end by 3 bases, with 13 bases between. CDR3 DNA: TGTGCCTGGAGTAAGGCAGGCTATGAAGAGACCCAGTACTTC. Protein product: CAWSKAGYEETQYF.